This T cell receptor (beta chain) emerged from a study of persistence of HIV-infected CD4 T cells. Cells were stimulated with overlapping HIV-1 Gag 15-mer peptides. Memory cells lacking CD40L and CD69 with high CD45RO were sorted. In the case of this clone: What it recognizes is unknown.

This was the immunoSEQ version 4 assay in survey mode. Generated by immunoSEQ multiplex PCR, the TCRdb table keeps only in-frame clones and is missing some. Among tens of thousands of clones listed, over 60% were seen once. V shed 4 bases, J shed 2 bases, and the junction held 6 bases outside the gene matches. The V gene's germline CDR1 is SGHKS and CDR2 YYEKEE (reference sequence). The CDR3 loop spans 15 amino acids. This chain joins TRBV5-5 and TRBJ1-2; 9 bases match TRBD1. The clonotype comes from an adult man with HIV who was CMV-seropositive. Specimen: CD4+ T cells sorted from PBMCs after roughly 17-hour stimulation, collected from a patient who received antiretroviral therapy. CDR3 region: CASSTSGTGNYGYTF. The DNA of the CDR3 is TGTGCCAGCAGCACCTCCGGGACAGGGAACTATGGCTACACCTTC.